This entry concerns a single T cell receptor beta chain. The antigen is not known. This record comes from a study of identifying expanded T cells in peripheral blood. No infections or other immune events were documented during collection. Measured with immunoSEQ multiplex PCR; TCRdb has only the in-frame clones, and not every one. The repertoire holds around 100,000 clones, with around 88% as singletons. Overall study findings and caveats: Over approximately two and four weeks, about 15 and 19 clones changed, versus approximately 1.2 between replicates. Roughly two-week clone count variance significantly increased as total template count grew.

The CDR3 covers 15 residues. CDR1 and CDR2 from the germline V gene are PRHDT and FYEKMQ (reference sequence). V lost 0 bases, J lost 3 bases, and 2 bases stayed unmatched. This receptor was obtained from a person aged 18 to 70 in good health. The chain links TRBV13 to TRBJ2-1, with 7 positions matching TRBD2. The sample taken for sequencing was blood. This CDR3 is CASSLGSGLYNEQFF. CDR3 in DNA: TGTGCCAGCAGCTTAGGTAGCGGGCTCTACAATGAGCAGTTCTTC.